This T cell receptor (beta chain) appears in the sequencing data of a study of beta chain features in type 1 diabetes listed by TCRdb under 2018. Regarding the research as a whole: No differences in mean age, gender distribution, total cell number or subset yield were found between patients and healthy donors. In the study, recently diagnosed type 1 diabetes patients and matched healthy donors were compared on the TCRB repertoires of their sorted circulating CD4+ T cell subsets. Across all samples, about 110 million sorted cells were examined, and cell number per subset correlated strongly with RNA yield. Whereas all 30 or so donors provided naive and central memory subsets, regulatory and stem cell-like memory subsets were isolated from just 8 patients and about 8 healthy donors.

Taken from the germline V gene, the CDR1 and CDR2 loops are MDHEN and SYDVKM. At the junction V is shortened by 4 bases and J by 5 bases; bases outside the gene matches: 9. Including cysteine and phenylalanine, the CDR3 has 15 amino acids. The DNA shown is the 45-base CDR3, in frame from base 1. With regard to this clone: Its recognized antigen is unknown. Base quality data are lacking; no much larger clone is found one base away.

All of the isolated RNA was reverse transcribed with the High Capacity cDNA Reverse Transcription Kit, so expressed TCRB transcripts were sequenced. Naive, central memory and regulatory T cell samples underwent deep immunoSEQ sequencing, averaging around 4 million total reads per sample. Sorted cells were lysed in RLT buffer, and RNA was extracted using DNase-treated RNeasy Micro or Mini kits according to cell number. Each cell subset was processed separately to prevent cross-contamination, with patient and healthy donor samples processed together. The immunoSEQ multiplex PCR was used to amplify TCRB sequences from cDNA, generating 87-bp fragments that spanned the CDR3 region. Sequencing of the amplicons was done on the Illumina HiSeq platform. In the authors' own workflow: PCR bias was computationally corrected using synthetic template baselines, reads within Hamming distance 2 were collapsed, and singletons that could not be merged were discarded. Reads were aligned to IMGT to assign V, D and J genes, CDR3 length, and insertions or deletions at six rearrangement sites. Clonotype counts were normalized to sorted cell number within each subset before computing true diversity and Gini coefficients with the tcR R package. The overlap coefficient, calculated on TCRB nucleotide sequences, was used to measure repertoire sharing. As a proxy for the pre-selection repertoire, out-of-frame TCRB sequences from naive cells were analyzed. Not all clones reach the TCRdb copy of this immuneACCESS table, which keeps in-frame sequences only. Checked studies attribute under half of the gap to unresolved V genes and leave the rest unexplained. V and J calls and clone size are copied from that table; D and trimming were computed from the DNA. In this sample the table shows about 930,000 clones, roughly a sixth of which occur a single time. The ten largest clones take up 0.02% to 0.03% of the sample.

Overall study results and their limits: Type 1 diabetes patients showed a moderate but significant shortening of TCRB CDR3 length in all four CD4+ subsets. Sequencing cDNA rather than genomic DNA could over-represent highly expressing activated cells, although activation and CD3 levels did not differ between groups. Fewer insertions and more nucleotide deletions at VDJ recombination sites were observed in patients with type 1 diabetes, implying thymic rearrangement abnormalities. Shorter templates might be favored by PCR, yet because patient and control samples were amplified and corrected together, any such skew would affect both groups equally. Naive, central memory and regulatory TCRB repertoires appeared to be more similar among patients than among healthy donors. Because small numbers of individuals were included in the HLA sub-analyses, any influence of HLA type on TCRB rearrangement was left unresolved.

Each donor gave one peripheral blood draw, averaging around 120 mL, which was collected into heparinised tubes. Naive, central memory, regulatory and stem cell-like memory CD4+ T cells were sorted on a BD FACSAria II using a panel including CD45RO, CCR7, CD25, CD127, CD95 and CD27. All sorted populations exceeded 95% purity. PBMCs were isolated immediately by Lymphoprep density gradient centrifugation and stained directly without culture. Samples were stained and sorted in pairs, with one healthy donor and one patient per experiment, so that batch effects were minimized. Sample: naive CD4+ T cells from blood. This specimen's cell subset or site label, per the study, means: true naive CD4+ T cells. The TCR comes from a woman between 18 and 29 years old in good health. The rearrangement joined TRBV28 to TRBJ1-2, and 8 junctional nucleotides match TRBD1. The CDR3 region has the sequence CASSYAGQVFYGYTF. The bases read TGTGCCAGCAGTTATGCGGGACAGGTTTTTTATGGCTACACCTTC.